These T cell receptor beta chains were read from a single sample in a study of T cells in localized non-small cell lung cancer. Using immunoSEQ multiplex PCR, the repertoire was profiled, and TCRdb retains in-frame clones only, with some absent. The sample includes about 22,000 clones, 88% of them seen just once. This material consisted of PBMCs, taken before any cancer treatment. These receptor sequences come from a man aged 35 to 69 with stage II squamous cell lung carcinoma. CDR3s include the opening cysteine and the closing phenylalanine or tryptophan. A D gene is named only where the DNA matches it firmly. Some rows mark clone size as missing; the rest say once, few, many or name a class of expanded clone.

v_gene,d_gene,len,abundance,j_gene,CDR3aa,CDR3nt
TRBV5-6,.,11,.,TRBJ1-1,CASSFNAEAFF,TGTGCCAGCAGCTTTAACGCCGAAGCTTTCTTT
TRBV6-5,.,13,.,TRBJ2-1,CASSYDAYNEQFF,TGTGCCAGCAGTTATGATGCCTACAATGAGCAGTTCTTC
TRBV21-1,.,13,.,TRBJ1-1,CASSPQENTEAFF,TGTGCCAGCAGCCCGCAGGAGAACACTGAAGCTTTCTTT
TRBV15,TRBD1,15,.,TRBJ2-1,CATSSGTVVSDEQFF,TGTGCCACCAGCTCCGGGACAGTGGTTTCCGATGAGCAGTTCTTC
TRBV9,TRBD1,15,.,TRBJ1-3,CASSSRDSSGNTIYF,TGTGCCAGCAGCTCCCGGGACAGCTCTGGAAACACCATATATTTT
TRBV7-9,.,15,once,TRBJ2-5,CASSLVTGEAETQYF,TGTGCCAGCAGCCTAGTTACAGGGGAGGCAGAGACCCAGTACTTC
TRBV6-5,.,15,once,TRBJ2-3,CASSYPGTVTDTQYF,TGTGCCAGCAGTTACCCCGGGACGGTCACAGATACGCAGTATTTT
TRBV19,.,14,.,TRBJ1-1,CASSTSTVGTEAFF,TGTGCCAGTAGTACGAGCACGGTGGGCACTGAAGCTTTCTTT
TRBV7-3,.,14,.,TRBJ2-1,CASSLNYQGNEQFF,TGTGCCAGCAGCTTAAACTACCAGGGCAATGAGCAGTTCTTC
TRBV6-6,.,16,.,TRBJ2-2,CASSYSPPANTGELFF,TGTGCCAGCAGTTATTCCCCTCCAGCGAACACCGGGGAGCTGTTTTTT
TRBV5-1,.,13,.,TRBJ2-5,CASSLEGEETQYF,TGCGCCAGCAGCTTGGAGGGGGAAGAGACCCAGTACTTC
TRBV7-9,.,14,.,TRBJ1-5,CASSLGGWDQPQHF,TGTGCCAGCAGCTTAGGCGGGTGGGATCAGCCCCAGCATTTT
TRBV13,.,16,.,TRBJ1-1,CASSLFGLDGAHEAFF,TGTGCCAGCAGCTTATTCGGTCTGGACGGGGCGCATGAAGCTTTCTTT
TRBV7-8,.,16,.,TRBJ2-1,CASSPRAGEVYNEQFF,TGTGCCAGCAGCCCCCGGGCGGGCGAGGTCTACAATGAGCAGTTCTTC